Following are 16 T cell receptor beta chains from one sample sequenced in a study of cytomegalovirus exposure and HLA in healthy donors. PCR was performed using 60 Vbeta and 13 Jbeta primers. Assay used: immunoSEQ multiplex PCR; TCRdb lists only in-frame clones, some missing. This repertoire shows approximately 140,000 clones, just under 85% found once; its top ten account for approximately 2.6%. Sequenced material: PBMCs. The receptors here all came from a boy aged 2 to 10 in good health and CMV-seronegative.

This clone has more than one count but fewer than ten. Sequence at one end of the junction differs from germline and may be a read error. The CDR3 spells CASSPEQGTYTETFF. CDR3 bases: TGTGCCAGCAGTCCGGAACAGGGTACCTACACTGAAACTTTCTTT. The chain links TRBV7-9 to TRBJ1-1, with D possibly matching TRBD1 (6 bases). Germline assignment: CDR1 SEHNR and CDR2 FQNEAQ (reference sequence). This CDR3 has 15 amino acids.

The rearrangement links TRBV30 to TRBJ2-7, with 7 bases matching TRBD1. Germline V gene sequence: CDR1 GTSNPN, CDR2 SVGIG (reference sequence). The V segment lost 2 bases and the J segment 6 bases; nucleotides outside the gene matches: 13. The CDR3 consists of 15 residues. The CDR3 coding sequence is TGTGCCTGGAGTCAGGGGGAATCCCTAGGGCTCGAGCAGTACTTC. Amino acids: CAWSQGESLGLEQYF.

The rearrangement uses TRBV18 and TRBJ2-7; the D gene is possibly TRBD1 (5 bases). This CDR3 region has 15 residues. Germline CDR1 is KGHSH and CDR2 is LQKENI. With 3 bases removed from V and 0 bases from J, the gap between germline ends came to 12 bases. This CDR3 is CASSPRETDSYEQYV. The CDR3 region has the DNA TGTGCCAGCTCACCCCGAGAGACAGACTCCTACGAGCAGTACGTC.

This clone was recorded once. The V and J genes are TRBV5-6 and TRBJ1-4; 8 nucleotides match TRBD1. CDR1 is SGHDT and CDR2 is YYEEEE in the germline V gene. Germline trimming cut 4 bases from V and 5 bases from J; bases unmatched to any gene: 7. This CDR3 is built from 15 residues. CDR3 sequence: CASSPLGTGNEKLFF. The DNA of the CDR3 is TGTGCCAGCAGCCCGCTTGGGACAGGAAATGAAAAACTGTTTTTT.

The chain employs TRBV4-1 and TRBJ2-1; TRBD1 might be the D (5 bases). Trimming removed 4 bases at V and 8 bases at J, with 18 bases between. The CDR3 has 15 residues. Germline V gene lookup returns CDR1 MGHRA and CDR2 YSYEKL. The chain's CDR3 is CASSPVARVFDEQFF. The CDR3 DNA is TGCGCCAGCAGCCCCGTGGCCAGGGTGTTTGATGAGCAGTTCTTC.

The chain has TRBV6-5 and TRBJ1-4; possible D gene TRBD1, 6 bases. Per germline, CDR1 MNHEY and CDR2 SVGAGI. The V and J ends lost 6 bases and 8 bases respectively, with 16 bases between them. This CDR3 is built from 14 residues. CDR3 coding DNA: TGTGCCAGCAGGCCCGGGACAAGGGACGAAAAACTGTTTTTT. The encoded protein is CASRPGTRDEKLFF.

This clone was observed a single time. The rearrangement links TRBV4-3 to TRBJ2-1; weak D call: TRBD1 (6 bases). This CDR3 has 16 residues. Trimming left V 0 bases short and J 2 bases short, with 11 bases between. Germline CDR1 is LGHNA and CDR2 is YSLEER. Here the CDR3 DNA reads TGCGCCAGCAGCCAAGATAACAGGGTACCCTACAATGAGCAGTTCTTC. Protein: CASSQDNRVPYNEQFF.

The chain combines TRBV9 with TRBJ1-2; TRBD1 agrees at 10 bases. This CDR3 contains 17 residues. J lost 4 bases, V lost 0 bases, and 9 bases had no gene match. Germline V gene data show CDR1 as SGDLS and CDR2 as YYNGEE. For the CDR3, the DNA is TGTGCCAGCAGCGTAGCTCTGGACAGGGGGGCGCCCTATGGCTACACCTTC. Its protein product is CASSVALDRGAPYGYTF.

This rearrangement joins TRBV5-8 to TRBJ1-2, with TRBD1 as a possible D gene (5 bases). The germline gives CDR1 SGHTS, CDR2 YDEGEE. The CDR3 is 12 amino acids. V lost 1 base and J lost 7, with 8 bases in between. The CDR3 DNA sequence: TGTGCCAGCAGCTTGACGGGGGGTGGCTACACCTTC. Its translation is CASSLTGGGYTF. Variable domain in full (rest from reference TRBV5-8 and TRBJ1-2): EAGVTQSPTHLIKTRGQQATLRCSPISGHTSVYWYQQALGLGLQFLLWYDEGEERNRGNFPPRFSGRQFPNYSSELNVNALELEDSALYLCASSLTGGGYTFGSGTRLTVV.

V gene TRBV6-4 combines with J gene TRBJ1-4; unclear D gene. V lost 3 bases to trimming and J lost 5 bases, with 7 bases between them. The CDR3 contains 13 residues. Germline V gene lookup returns CDR1 MRHNA and CDR2 SNTAGT. The CDR3 DNA reads TGTGCCAGCAGTGAGAGGATCAATGAAAAACTGTTTTTT. Amino acid sequence: CASSERINEKLFF.

The chain employs TRBV7-9 and TRBJ2-7, with D perhaps TRBD2 (7 bases). Trimming shortened V by 3 bases and J by 7 bases, and 16 bases separated the two germline ends. Germline loops: CDR1 SEHNR, CDR2 FQNEAQ (reference sequence). This CDR3 has 14 amino acids. CDR3 bases: TGTGCCAGCAGCTTTGAGGGGGGGGTAAGGGAGCAGTACGTC. Translated, it gives CASSFEGGVREQYV.

The chain links TRBV7-9 to TRBJ2-7; a possible D gene is TRBD1 (6 bases). This CDR3 spans 13 amino acids. CDR1 is SEHNR, CDR2 FQNEAQ, per germline (reference sequence). The V gene lost 3 bases and the J gene lost 0 bases, with 6 bases spanning the gap. The CDR3 nucleotides are TGTGCCAGCAGCTTGGGACACTCCTACGAGCAGTACGTC. The encoded protein is CASSLGHSYEQYV.

The V call is TRBV19, the J call TRBJ2-3; D gene uncertain. Germline CDR1 reads LNHDA; CDR2 reads SQIVND (reference sequence). The CDR3 covers 13 residues. Deletions cut 1 base from V and 1 base from J, with 3 bases between. The CDR3 DNA is TGTGCCAGTAGTATAGCGGGCACAGATACGCAGTATTTT. Translating gives CASSIAGTDTQYF.

V gene TRBV15 combines with J gene TRBJ2-5; TRBD1 matches 7 bases. V gave up 1 base and J gave up 3 bases; unmatched junction bases: 8. This CDR3 region has 16 residues. Germline V gene lookup returns CDR1 LNHNV and CDR2 YYDKDF (reference sequence). The CDR3 loop reads CATSRGPQGWEETQYF. As DNA, the CDR3 is TGTGCCACCAGCAGAGGGCCACAGGGGTGGGAAGAGACCCAGTACTTC. Full variable domain (rest looked up from reference TRBV15 and TRBJ2-5): DAMVIQNPRYQVTQFGKPVTLSCSQTLNHNVMYWYQQKSSQAPKLLFHYYDKDFNNEADTPDNFQSRRPNTSFCFLDIRSPGLGDTAMYLCATSRGPQGWEETQYFGPGTRLLVL.

This clone was seen a single time. CDR3 loop: CSAVALAEQFF. The CDR3 DNA is TGCAGTGCTGTAGCACTAGCCGAGCAGTTCTTC. The rearrangement uses TRBV20-1 and TRBJ2-1; D perhaps matches TRBD2 (6 bases). The CDR3 has 11 residues. CDR1 and CDR2 (germline): DFQATT, SNEGSKA (reference sequence). Trimming took off 5 bases at V and 10 bases at J, with 12 bases between the two ends.

V and J are TRBV6-5 and TRBJ2-1; 10 bases are a match to TRBD2. CDR1 is MNHEY, CDR2 SVGAGI, per germline. J was trimmed by 9 bases and V by 2 bases; bases with no gene match: 7. This CDR3 has 15 amino acids. CDR3 sequence reads: CASSYIAGGTTEQFF. CDR3 nucleotides: TGTGCCAGCAGTTACATAGCGGGGGGTACGACTGAGCAGTTCTTC.